This TCR beta chain was sequenced during a study of CD8 T cells in ankylosing spondylitis. The study, taken as a whole, reports: Existing reports had already noted some motif variants in reactive arthritis synovial fluid and blood. As reported, disease-linked clones showed significant enrichment in matched ankylosing spondylitis synovial fluid. CD8+ disease-linked clones were present at relatively low frequencies in blood.

The CDR3 totals 17 residues. V was pared by 3 bases and J by 5 bases, with 23 bases between. Only a few counts were recorded for this clonotype. Its target is unknown. 5'-RACE, quantitative and with molecular barcodes, yielded the TCR beta libraries. TCRdb used MiXCR to reprocess the 5' RACE reads, holding one entry per CDR3 protein. The sample yields some 250,000 distinct CDR3 sequences, 8% to 9.5% seen once. This clonotype was obtained from a male donor with ankylosing spondylitis or in good health (not recorded which). Sequencing was performed on blood, either unsorted or a sorted T cell fraction (not recorded which). V usage is TRBV23-1 and J usage is TRBJ2-7, with D possibly being TRBD2 (5 bases). TRBV23-1 is treated as an ORF (open reading frame) with a function not yet certain. The CDR3 spells CASSHPKGWELDDEQYF. As DNA, the CDR3 is TGCGCCAGCAGTCACCCCAAAGGTTGGGAGTTAGACGACGAGCAGTACTTC.